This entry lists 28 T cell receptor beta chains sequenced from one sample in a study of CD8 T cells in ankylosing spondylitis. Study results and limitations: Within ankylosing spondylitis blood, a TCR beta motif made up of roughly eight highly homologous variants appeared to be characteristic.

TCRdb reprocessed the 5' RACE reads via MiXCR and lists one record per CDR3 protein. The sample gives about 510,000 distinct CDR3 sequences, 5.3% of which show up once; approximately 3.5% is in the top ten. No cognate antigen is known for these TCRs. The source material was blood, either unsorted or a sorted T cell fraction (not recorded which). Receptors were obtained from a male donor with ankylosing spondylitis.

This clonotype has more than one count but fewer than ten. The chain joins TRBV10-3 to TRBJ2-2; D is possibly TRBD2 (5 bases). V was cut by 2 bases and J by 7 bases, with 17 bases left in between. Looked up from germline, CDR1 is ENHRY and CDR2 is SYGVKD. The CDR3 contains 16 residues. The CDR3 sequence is CAISEPRGPADGELFF. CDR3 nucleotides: TGTGCCATCAGTGAGCCACGAGGGCCAGCGGACGGGGAGCTGTTTTTT.

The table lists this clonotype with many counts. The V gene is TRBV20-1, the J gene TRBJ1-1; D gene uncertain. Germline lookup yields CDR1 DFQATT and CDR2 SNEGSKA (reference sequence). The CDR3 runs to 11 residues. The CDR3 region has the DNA TGCAGGCCCCTGGGAGGGTCTGAAGCTTTCTTT. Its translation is CRPLGGSEAFF.

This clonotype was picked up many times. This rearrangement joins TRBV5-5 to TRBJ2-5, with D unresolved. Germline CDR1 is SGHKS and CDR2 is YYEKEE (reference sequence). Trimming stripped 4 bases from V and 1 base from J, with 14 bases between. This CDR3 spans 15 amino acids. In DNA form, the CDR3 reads TGTGCCAGCAGCAGCTTAGTGATATCCCAAGAGACCCAGTACTTC. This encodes CASSSLVISQETQYF.

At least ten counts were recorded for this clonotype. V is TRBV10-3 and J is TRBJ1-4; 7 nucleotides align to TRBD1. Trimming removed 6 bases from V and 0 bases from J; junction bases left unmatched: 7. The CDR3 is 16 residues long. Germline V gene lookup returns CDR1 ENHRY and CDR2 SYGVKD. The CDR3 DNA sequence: TGTGCCATCAGCAGACAGGGCCTTGCAACTAATGAAAAACTGTTTTTT. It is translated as CAISRQGLATNEKLFF.

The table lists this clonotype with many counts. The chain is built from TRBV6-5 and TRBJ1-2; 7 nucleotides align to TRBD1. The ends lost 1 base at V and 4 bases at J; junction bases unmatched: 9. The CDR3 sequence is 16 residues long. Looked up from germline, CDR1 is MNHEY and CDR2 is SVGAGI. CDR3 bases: TGTGCCAGCAGTTACTTACGGACAGGAGGGGGCTATGGCTACACCTTC. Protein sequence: CASSYLRTGGGYGYTF.

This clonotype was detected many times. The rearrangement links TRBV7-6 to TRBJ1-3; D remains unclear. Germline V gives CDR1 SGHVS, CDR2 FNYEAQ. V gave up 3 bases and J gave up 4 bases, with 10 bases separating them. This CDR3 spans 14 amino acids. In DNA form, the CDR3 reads TGTGCCAGCAGCTTCCCTGGCCTCGGAAACACCATATATTTT. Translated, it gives CASSFPGLGNTIYF.

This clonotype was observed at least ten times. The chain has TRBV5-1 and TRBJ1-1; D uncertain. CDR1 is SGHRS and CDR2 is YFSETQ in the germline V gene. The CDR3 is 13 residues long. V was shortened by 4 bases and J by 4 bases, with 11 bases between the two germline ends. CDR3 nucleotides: TGCGCCAGCAGCGCGGGTGGACCCACTGAAGCTTTCTTT. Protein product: CASSAGGPTEAFF.

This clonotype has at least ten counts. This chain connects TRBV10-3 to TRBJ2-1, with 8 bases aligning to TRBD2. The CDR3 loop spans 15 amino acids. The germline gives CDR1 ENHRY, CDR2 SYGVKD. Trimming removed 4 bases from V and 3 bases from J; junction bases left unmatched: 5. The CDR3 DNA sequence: TGTGCCATCAGTGGTCTTAGCGGGGACTACAATGAGCAGTTCTTC. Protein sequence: CAISGLSGDYNEQFF.

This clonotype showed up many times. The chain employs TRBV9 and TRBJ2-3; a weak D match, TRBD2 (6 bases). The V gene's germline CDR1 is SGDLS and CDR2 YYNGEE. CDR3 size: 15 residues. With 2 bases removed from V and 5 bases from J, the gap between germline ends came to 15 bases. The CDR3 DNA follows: TGTGCCAGCAGCGTCCTCCCCGGGAGAGGAGATACGCAGTATTTT. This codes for CASSVLPGRGDTQYF.

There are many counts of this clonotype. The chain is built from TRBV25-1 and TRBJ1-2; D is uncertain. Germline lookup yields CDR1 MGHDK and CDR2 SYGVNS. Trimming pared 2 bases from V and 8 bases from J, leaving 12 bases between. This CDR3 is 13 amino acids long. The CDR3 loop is CASSEERARGYTF. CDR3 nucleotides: TGTGCCAGCAGTGAAGAGCGGGCGCGGGGCTACACCTTC.

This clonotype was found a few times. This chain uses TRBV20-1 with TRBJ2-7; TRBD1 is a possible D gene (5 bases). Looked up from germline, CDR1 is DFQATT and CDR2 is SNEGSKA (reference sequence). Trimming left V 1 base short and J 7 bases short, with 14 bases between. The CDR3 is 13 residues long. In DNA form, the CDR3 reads TGCAGTGCTAGAGCAGGGTTAAGTCGTGAGCAGTACTTC. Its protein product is CSARAGLSREQYF.

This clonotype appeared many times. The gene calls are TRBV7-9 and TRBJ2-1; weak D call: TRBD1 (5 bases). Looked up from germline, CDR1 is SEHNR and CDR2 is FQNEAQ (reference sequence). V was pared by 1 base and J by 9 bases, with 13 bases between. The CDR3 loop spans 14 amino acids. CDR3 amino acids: CASSLVAGSGEQFF. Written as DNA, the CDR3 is TGTGCCAGCAGCTTAGTCGCAGGGTCGGGTGAGCAGTTCTTC. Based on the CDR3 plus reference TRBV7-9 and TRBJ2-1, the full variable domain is DTGVSQNPRHKITKRGQNVTFRCDPISEHNRLYWYRQTLGQGPEFLTYFQNEAQLEKSRLLSDRFSAERPKGSFSTLEIQRTEQGDSAMYLCASSLVAGSGEQFFGPGTRLTVL.

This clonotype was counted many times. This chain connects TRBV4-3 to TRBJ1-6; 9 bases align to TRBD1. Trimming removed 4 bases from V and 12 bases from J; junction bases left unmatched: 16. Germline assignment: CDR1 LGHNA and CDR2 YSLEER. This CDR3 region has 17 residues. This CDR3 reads CASSRGQGAPLVGPLHF. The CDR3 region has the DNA TGCGCCAGCAGCCGGGGACAGGGCGCTCCCTTGGTGGGACCCCTCCACTTT.

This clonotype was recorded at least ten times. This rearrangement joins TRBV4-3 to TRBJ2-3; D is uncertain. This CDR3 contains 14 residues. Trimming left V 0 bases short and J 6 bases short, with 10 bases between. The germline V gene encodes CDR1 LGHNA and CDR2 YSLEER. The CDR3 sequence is CASSQDLVGDTQYF. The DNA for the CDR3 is TGCGCCAGCAGCCAAGACCTGGTGGGGGATACGCAGTATTTT.

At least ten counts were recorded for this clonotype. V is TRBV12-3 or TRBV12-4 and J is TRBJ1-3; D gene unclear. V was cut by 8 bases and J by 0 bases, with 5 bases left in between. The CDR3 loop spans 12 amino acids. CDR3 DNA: TGTGCCAGCCGGGACTCTGGAAACACCATATATTTT. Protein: CASRDSGNTIYF.

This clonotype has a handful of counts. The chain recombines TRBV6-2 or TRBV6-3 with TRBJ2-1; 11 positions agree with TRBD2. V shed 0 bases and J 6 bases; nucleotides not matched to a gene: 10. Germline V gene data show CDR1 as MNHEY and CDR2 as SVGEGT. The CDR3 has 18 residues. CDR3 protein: CASSYSPRTSGYLNEQFF. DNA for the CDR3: TGTGCCAGCAGTTACTCGCCCAGGACTAGCGGGTACCTCAATGAGCAGTTCTTC.

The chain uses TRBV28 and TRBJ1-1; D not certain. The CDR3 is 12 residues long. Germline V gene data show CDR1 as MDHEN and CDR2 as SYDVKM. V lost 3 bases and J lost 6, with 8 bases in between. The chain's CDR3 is CASSFRWPEAFF. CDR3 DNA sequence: TGTGCCAGCAGTTTTCGGTGGCCTGAAGCTTTCTTT. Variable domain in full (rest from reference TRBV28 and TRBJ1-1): DVKVTQSSRYLVKRTGEKVFLECVQDMDHENMFWYRQDPGLGLRLIYFSYDVKMKEKGDIPEGYSVSREKKERFSLILESASTNQTSMYLCASSFRWPEAFFGQGTRLTVV.

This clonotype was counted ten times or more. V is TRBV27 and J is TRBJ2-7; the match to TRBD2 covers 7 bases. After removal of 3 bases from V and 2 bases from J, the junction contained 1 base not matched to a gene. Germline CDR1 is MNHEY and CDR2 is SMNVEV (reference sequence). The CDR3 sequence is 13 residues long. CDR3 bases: TGTGCCAGCAGTTTCGGGAGGCCCTACGAGCAGTACTTC. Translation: CASSFGRPYEQYF.

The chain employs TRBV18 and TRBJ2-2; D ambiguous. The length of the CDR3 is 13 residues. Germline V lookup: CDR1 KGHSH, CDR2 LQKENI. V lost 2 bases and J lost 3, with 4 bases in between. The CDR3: CASSPVDTGELFF. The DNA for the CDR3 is TGTGCCAGCTCACCAGTGGACACCGGGGAGCTGTTTTTT.

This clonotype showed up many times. CDR3 nucleotide sequence: TGTGCCAGCAGCTCCCGGTTACTAGCGGGTGGGAGAACGGATACGCAGTATTTT. It codes for CASSSRLLAGGRTDTQYF. The chain is built from TRBV11-1 and TRBJ2-3; 9 bases map to TRBD2. The trim removed 4 bases at V and 6 bases at J, leaving 17 bases unmatched. CDR3 size: 18 residues. The V gene's germline CDR1 is SGHAT and CDR2 FQDESV (reference sequence). Based on the CDR3 plus reference TRBV11-1 and TRBJ2-3, the full variable domain is EAEVAQSPRYKITEKSQAVAFWCDPISGHATLYWYRQILGQGPELLVQFQDESVVDDSQLPKDRFSAERLKGVDSTLKIQPAELGDSAMYLCASSSRLLAGGRTDTQYFGPGTRLTVL.

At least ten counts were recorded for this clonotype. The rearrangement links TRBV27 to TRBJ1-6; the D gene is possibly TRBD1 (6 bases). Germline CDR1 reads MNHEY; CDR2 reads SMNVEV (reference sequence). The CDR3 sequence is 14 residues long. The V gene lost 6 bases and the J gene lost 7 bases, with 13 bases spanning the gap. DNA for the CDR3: TGTGCCAGCAGGTTTCAGGGGTCGAATTCACCCCTCCACTTT. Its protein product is CASRFQGSNSPLHF.

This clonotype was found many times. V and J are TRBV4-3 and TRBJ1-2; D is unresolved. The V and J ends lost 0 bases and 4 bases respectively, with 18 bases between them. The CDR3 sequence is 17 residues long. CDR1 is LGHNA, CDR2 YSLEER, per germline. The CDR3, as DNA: TGCGCCAGCAGCCAAGAGTCGCCCCAAGAGGGCCTCTATGGCTACACCTTC. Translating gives CASSQESPQEGLYGYTF.

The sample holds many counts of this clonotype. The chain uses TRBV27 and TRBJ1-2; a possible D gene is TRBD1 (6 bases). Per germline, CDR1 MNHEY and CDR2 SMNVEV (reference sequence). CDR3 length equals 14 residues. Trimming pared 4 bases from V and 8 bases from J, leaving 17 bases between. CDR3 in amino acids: CASSSIGGARGYTF. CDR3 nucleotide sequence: TGTGCCAGCAGTTCCATCGGGGGCGCGAGAGGCTACACCTTC.

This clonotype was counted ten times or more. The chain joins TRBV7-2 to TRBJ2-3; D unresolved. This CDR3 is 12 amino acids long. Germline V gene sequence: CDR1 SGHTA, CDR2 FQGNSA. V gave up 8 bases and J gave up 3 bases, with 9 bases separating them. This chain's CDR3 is CASAPFTDTQYF. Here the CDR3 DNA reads TGTGCCAGCGCTCCCTTTACAGATACGCAGTATTTT.

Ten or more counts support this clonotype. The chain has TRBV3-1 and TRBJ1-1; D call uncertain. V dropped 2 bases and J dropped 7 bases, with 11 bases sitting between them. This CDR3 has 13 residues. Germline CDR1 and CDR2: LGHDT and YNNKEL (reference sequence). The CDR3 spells CASSQQPHREAFF. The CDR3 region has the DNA TGTGCCAGCAGCCAACAACCACACCGTGAAGCTTTCTTT.

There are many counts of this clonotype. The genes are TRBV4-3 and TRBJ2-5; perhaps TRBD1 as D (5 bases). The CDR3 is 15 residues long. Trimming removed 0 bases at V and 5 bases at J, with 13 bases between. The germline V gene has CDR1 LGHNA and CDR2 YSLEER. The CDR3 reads CASSQEWGLRETQYF. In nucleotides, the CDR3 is TGCGCCAGCAGCCAAGAATGGGGCCTGCGGGAGACCCAGTACTTC.

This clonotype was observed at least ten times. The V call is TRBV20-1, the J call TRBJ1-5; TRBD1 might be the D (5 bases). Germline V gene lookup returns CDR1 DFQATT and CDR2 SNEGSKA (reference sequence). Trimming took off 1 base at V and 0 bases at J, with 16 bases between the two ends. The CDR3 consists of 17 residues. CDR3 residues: CSARGRGTSHSNQPQHF. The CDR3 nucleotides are TGCAGTGCTAGAGGTCGGGGGACCTCCCATAGCAATCAGCCCCAGCATTTT.

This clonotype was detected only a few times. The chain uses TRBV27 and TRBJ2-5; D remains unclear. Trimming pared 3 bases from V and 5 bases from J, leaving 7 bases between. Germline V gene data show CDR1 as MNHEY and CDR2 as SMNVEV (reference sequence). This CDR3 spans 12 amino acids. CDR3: CASSFTGETQYF. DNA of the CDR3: TGTGCCAGCAGTTTTACGGGCGAGACCCAGTACTTC.